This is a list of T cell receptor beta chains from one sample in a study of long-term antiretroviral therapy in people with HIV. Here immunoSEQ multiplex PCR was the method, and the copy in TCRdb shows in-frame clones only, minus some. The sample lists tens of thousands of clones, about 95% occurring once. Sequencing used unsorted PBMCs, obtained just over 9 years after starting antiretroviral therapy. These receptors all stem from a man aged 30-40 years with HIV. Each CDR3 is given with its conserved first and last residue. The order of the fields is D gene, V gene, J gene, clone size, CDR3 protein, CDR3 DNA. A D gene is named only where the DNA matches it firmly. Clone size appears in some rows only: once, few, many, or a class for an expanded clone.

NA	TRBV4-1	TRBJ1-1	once	CASSRDTEAFF	TGCGCCAGCAGCCGGGACACTGAAGCTTTCTTT
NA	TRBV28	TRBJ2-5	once	CASSFGSVETQYF	TGTGCCAGCAGTTTCGGGAGTGTCGAGACCCAGTACTTC
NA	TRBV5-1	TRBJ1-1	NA	CASSLNPTEAFF	TGCGCCAGCAGCTTGAACCCCACTGAAGCTTTCTTT
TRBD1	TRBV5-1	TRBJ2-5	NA	CASSVTTGGAGETQYF	TGCGCCAGCAGCGTAACGACAGGGGGCGCGGGGGAGACCCAGTACTTC
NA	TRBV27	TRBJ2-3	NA	CASSLGRAGTDTQYF	TGTGCCAGCAGTTTAGGAAGGGCCGGGACAGATACGCAGTATTTT
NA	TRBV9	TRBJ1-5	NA	CASSQGQGSNQPQHF	TGTGCCAGCAGCCAGGGCCAAGGTAGCAATCAGCCCCAGCATTTT
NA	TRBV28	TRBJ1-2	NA	CASSLRGAAGYGYTF	TGTGCCAGCAGTTTAAGGGGTGCGGCAGGCTATGGCTACACCTTC
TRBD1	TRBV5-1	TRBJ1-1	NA	CASSSGQGRTEAFF	TGCGCCAGCAGTTCAGGACAGGGTCGGACTGAAGCTTTCTTT
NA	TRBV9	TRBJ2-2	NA	CASSVDLGLTGELFF	TGTGCCAGCAGCGTAGACCTAGGACTAACCGGGGAGCTGTTTTTT
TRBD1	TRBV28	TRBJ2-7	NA	CATKHSDRVFEQYF	TGTGCCACGAAGCACTCGGACAGGGTGTTCGAGCAGTACTTC
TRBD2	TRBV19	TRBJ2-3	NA	CASNIAGGSTDTQYF	TGTGCCAGTAACATAGCGGGGGGCAGCACAGATACGCAGTATTTT
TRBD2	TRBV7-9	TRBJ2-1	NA	CASSLALAGTYNEQFF	TGTGCCAGCAGCTTAGCCCTAGCGGGGACTTACAATGAGCAGTTCTTC
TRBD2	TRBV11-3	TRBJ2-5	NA	CASSLNLAGRGETQYF	TGTGCCAGCAGCTTAAACCTAGCGGGGCGGGGGGAGACCCAGTACTTC
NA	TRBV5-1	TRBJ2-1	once	CATTKGTAEVNEQFF	TGCGCCACCACAAAAGGGACCGCCGAGGTGAATGAGCAGTTCTTC
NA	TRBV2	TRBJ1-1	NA	CASSESLGLAEAFF	TGTGCCAGCAGTGAATCTTTGGGTCTAGCTGAAGCTTTCTTT
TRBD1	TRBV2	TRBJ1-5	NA	CASMIQGGNQPQHF	TGTGCCAGCATGATACAGGGGGGCAATCAGCCCCAGCATTTT
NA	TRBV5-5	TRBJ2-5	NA	CASSLTGVETQYF	TGTGCCAGCAGCTTGACCGGGGTAGAGACCCAGTACTTC
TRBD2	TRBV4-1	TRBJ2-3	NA	CASSRPNFLAGGTTSTDTQYF	TGCGCCAGCAGCCGCCCTAACTTCCTAGCGGGGGGAACCACTAGCACAGATACGCAGTATTTT
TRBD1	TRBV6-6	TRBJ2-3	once	CASSQTGDTQYF	TGTGCCAGCAGCCAGACAGGGGATACGCAGTATTTT
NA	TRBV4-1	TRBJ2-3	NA	CASSPPGGTSTDTQYF	TGCGCCAGCAGCCCCCCTGGGGGGACTAGCACAGATACGCAGTATTTT
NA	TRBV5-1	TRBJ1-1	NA	CASSLRAMNTEAFF	TGCGCCAGCAGCTTGCGGGCTATGAACACTGAAGCTTTCTTT
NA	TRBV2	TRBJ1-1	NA	CASSEALGDKAFF	TGTGCCAGCAGTGAAGCGCTTGGGGACAAAGCTTTCTTT
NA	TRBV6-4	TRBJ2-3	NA	CASSEAGGTDTQYF	TGTGCCAGCAGTGAGGCAGGGGGCACAGATACGCAGTATTTT
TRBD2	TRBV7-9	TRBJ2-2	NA	CASSSGLVPGELFF	TGTGCCAGCAGCTCCGGACTAGTTCCCGGGGAGCTGTTTTTT
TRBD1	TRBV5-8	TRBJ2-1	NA	CASSLWGQYNEQFF	TGTGCCAGCAGCTTGTGGGGACAGTACAATGAGCAGTTCTTC
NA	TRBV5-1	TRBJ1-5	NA	CASSLVPLGAGENQPQHF	TGCGCCAGCAGCTTGGTCCCTTTGGGGGCAGGGGAAAATCAGCCCCAGCATTTT
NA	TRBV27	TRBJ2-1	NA	CASRDSSYNEQFF	TGTGCCAGCAGGGACTCCTCCTACAATGAGCAGTTCTTC
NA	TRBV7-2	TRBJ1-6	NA	CASSKDANSPLHF	TGTGCCAGCAGCAAGGACGCGAATTCACCCCTCCACTTT
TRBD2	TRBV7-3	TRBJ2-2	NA	CASSLIAGNTGELFF	TGTGCCAGCAGCTTAATAGCGGGGAACACCGGGGAGCTGTTTTTT
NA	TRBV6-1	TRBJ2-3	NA	CASSGASTDTQYF	TGTGCCAGCAGCGGGGCTAGCACAGATACGCAGTATTTT